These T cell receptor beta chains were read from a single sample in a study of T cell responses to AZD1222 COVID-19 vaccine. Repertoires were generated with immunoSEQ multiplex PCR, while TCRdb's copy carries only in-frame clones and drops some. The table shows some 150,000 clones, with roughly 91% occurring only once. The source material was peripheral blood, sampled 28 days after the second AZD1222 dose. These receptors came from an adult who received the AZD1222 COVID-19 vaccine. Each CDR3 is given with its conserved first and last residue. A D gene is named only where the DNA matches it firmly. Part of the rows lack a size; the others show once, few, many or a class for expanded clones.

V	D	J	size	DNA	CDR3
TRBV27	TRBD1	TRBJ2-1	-	TGTGCCAGCAGGCGCGGTCCGACAGGGGTTTCCAGAAACTCCTACAATGAGCAGTTCTTC	CASRRGPTGVSRNSYNEQFF
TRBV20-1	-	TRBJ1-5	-	TGCAGTGCTAGTGAGGGGGGACTGCCCGATCAGCCCCAGCATTTT	CSASEGGLPDQPQHF
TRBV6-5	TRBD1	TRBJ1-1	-	TGTGCCAGCAGTCCACGGGGCAGGGGGATGGCTTTCTTT	CASSPRGRGMAFF
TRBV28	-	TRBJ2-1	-	TGTGCCAGCAGTTCACCCGGGACGCTTCATATATCCGAGCAGTTCTTC	CASSSPGTLHISEQFF
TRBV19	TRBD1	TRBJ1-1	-	TGTGCCAGTAGTATCAACGAAAGGGGGCGTAGTGAAGCTTTCTTT	CASSINERGRSEAFF
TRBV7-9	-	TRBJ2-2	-	TGTGCAACCGGGGGTAACACCGGGGAGCTGTTTTTT	CATGGNTGELFF
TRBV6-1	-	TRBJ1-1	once	TGTGCCAGCAGTGACCTACTCGGGGCGAACACTGAAGCTTTCTTT	CASSDLLGANTEAFF
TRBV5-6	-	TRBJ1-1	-	TGTGCCAGCAGCTTAGGGCTGGAAGCTTTCTTT	CASSLGLEAFF
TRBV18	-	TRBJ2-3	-	TGTGCCAGCTCACTCGGGAGAGACGCAGATACGCAGTATTTT	CASSLGRDADTQYF
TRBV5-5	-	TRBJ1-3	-	TGTGCCAGCAGCTTGTGGGGGGATGGAGTTTACTCTGGAAACACCATATATTTT	CASSLWGDGVYSGNTIYF
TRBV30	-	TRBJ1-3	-	TGTGCCTGGAGTAGAGGGACTCCCGGAAACACCATATATTTT	CAWSRGTPGNTIYF
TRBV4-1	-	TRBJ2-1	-	TGCGCCAGCAGCCAAGGGATGGGCTCCTACAATGAGCAGTTCTTC	CASSQGMGSYNEQFF
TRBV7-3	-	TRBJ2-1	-	TGTGCCAGCAGCTACCAGGGGGGGTCCTACAATGAGCAGTTCTTC	CASSYQGGSYNEQFF
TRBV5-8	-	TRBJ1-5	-	TGTGCCAGCAGCTCGGGGACTAAGGCGGATCAGCCCCAGCATTTT	CASSSGTKADQPQHF
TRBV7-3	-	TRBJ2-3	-	TGTGCCAGCAGCTTAGGGTCCCGCGGGCGCACAGATACGCAGTATTTT	CASSLGSRGRTDTQYF
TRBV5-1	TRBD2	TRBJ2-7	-	TGCGCCAGCAGCTTGTGGGAGGGTCCCTACGAGCAGTACTTC	CASSLWEGPYEQYF
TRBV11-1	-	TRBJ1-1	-	TGTGCCAGCAGCTTAGAACAGACCAGGTCGAGCGCTTTCTTT	CASSLEQTRSSAFF
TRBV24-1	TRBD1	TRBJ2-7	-	TGTGCCACCAGTGATTGGACAGGAAACTCCTACGAGCAGTACTTC	CATSDWTGNSYEQYF
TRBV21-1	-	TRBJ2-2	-	TGTGCCAGCAGCAAAGAGAGGGCCGGGGAGCTGTTTTTT	CASSKERAGELFF
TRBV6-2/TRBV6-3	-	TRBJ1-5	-	TGTGCCAGCAGCCGGGGCCCCAGAGTTGATCAGCCCCAGCATTTT	CASSRGPRVDQPQHF
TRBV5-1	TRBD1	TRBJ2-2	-	TGCGCCAGCAGCTTGGTTGGCTCCAGGGGGCGCTTCGGGGAGCTGTTTTTT	CASSLVGSRGRFGELFF
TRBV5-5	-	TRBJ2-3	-	TGTGCCAGCAGCTTGGTTGCAGGGCCTTTCGGCACAGATACGCAGTATTTT	CASSLVAGPFGTDTQYF
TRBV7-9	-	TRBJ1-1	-	TGTGCCAGCAGCGGGGGCATCAGGGGCAACACTGAAGCTTTCTTT	CASSGGIRGNTEAFF
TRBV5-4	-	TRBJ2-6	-	TGTGCCAGCAGCTTGGGATTGACCTCTGGGGCCAACGTCCTGACTTTC	CASSLGLTSGANVLTF
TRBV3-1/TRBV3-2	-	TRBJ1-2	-	TGTGCCAGCAGCCCACAGACTCGAATCGCCGGAAACTATGGCTACACCTTC	CASSPQTRIAGNYGYTF
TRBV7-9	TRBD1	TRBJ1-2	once	TGTGCCAGCAGCATGGGACAGACTACCAGCGGCTACACCTTC	CASSMGQTTSGYTF
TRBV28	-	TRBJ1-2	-	TGTGCCAGCAGCCTAAGGGCGAACTATGGCTACACCTTC	CASSLRANYGYTF
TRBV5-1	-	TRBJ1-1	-	TGCGCCAGCAGCTTGTTTCCGCCGAACACTGAAGCTTTCTTT	CASSLFPPNTEAFF
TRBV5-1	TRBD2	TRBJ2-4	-	TGCGCCAGCAGCATCGGGGGGACGGGGGACATTCAGTACTTC	CASSIGGTGDIQYF
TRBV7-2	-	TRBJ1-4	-	TGTGCCAGCAGCCCCGGTAGAGACCGGGGTTCTAATGAAAAACTGTTTTTT	CASSPGRDRGSNEKLFF
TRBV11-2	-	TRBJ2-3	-	TGTGCCAGCAGTAGGGGATGGGATGGAACGCAGTATTTT	CASSRGWDGTQYF
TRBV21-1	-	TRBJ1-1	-	TGTGCCAGCAGAGGCGGGTTTATTGAAGCTTTCTTT	CASRGGFIEAFF
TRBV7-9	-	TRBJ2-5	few	TGTGCCAGCAGCAAGGACAACCAAGAGACCCAGTACTTC	CASSKDNQETQYF
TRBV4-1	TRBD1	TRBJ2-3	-	TGCGCCAGCAGCCAAGATAGGGGTGACAGGGGGCGAAATACGCAGTATTTT	CASSQDRGDRGRNTQYF
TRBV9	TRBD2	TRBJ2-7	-	TGTGCCAGCAGCGAGGACGCGGGAGGCCTCTTCTACGAGCAGTACTTC	CASSEDAGGLFYEQYF
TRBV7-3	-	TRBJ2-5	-	TGTGCCAGCAGCCCCTCCCGGGAGAGTTTTGGAGAGACCCAGTACTTC	CASSPSRESFGETQYF
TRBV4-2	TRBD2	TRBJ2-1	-	TGTGCAGCGAGGACTAGCGGCTACAATGAGCAGTTCTTC	CAARTSGYNEQFF
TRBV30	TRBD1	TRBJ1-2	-	TGTGCCTGGATGGGACAGCATGGCTATGGCTACACCTTC	CAWMGQHGYGYTF
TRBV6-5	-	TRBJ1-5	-	TGTGCCAGCAGGGTGGACAGTACCTATCAGCCCCAGCATTTT	CASRVDSTYQPQHF
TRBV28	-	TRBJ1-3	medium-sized	TGTGCCAGCAGTTCAGCCGTAAGAGGAAACACCATATATTTT	CASSSAVRGNTIYF
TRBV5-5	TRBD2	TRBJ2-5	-	TGTGCCAGCAGCCCCGGGACTACAAAAGAGACCCAGTACTTC	CASSPGTTKETQYF
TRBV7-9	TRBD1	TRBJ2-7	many	TGTGCCAGCACCTCGGGGACAGGGTTCCCCGAGCAGTACTTC	CASTSGTGFPEQYF
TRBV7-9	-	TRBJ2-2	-	TGTGCCAGCAGCCGCACCTCATCCAGGTTGGGGGGGGAGCTGTTTTTT	CASSRTSSRLGGELFF
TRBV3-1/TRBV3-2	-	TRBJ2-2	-	TGTGCCAGCAGCCAAGGGGGGGGCTTCACCGGGGAGCTGTTTTTT	CASSQGGGFTGELFF
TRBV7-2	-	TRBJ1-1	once	TGTGCCAGCAGCTTTGGGGGGAAGATGAACACTGAAGCTTTCTTT	CASSFGGKMNTEAFF
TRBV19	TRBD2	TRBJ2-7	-	TGTGCCAGTAGAAAACGGACTAGCGGATCCTACGAGCAGTACTTC	CASRKRTSGSYEQYF
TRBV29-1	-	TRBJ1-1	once	TGCAGCGTTAAGTTGAACACTGAAGCTTTCTTT	CSVKLNTEAFF
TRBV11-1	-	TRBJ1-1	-	TGTGCCAGCAGCCGGGGGTCGGGTATGAACACTGAAGCTTTCTTT	CASSRGSGMNTEAFF
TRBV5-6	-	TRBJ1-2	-	TGTGCCAGCAGCTTACCCTCGTTAGGCTACACCTTC	CASSLPSLGYTF
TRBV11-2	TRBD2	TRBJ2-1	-	TGTGCCAGCAGCCCCGGACTAGTTTTCGGCAATGAGCAGTTCTTC	CASSPGLVFGNEQFF
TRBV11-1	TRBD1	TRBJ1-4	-	TGTGCCAGCAGCTCGCGACAGGGTGGAAATGAAAAACTGTTTTTT	CASSSRQGGNEKLFF
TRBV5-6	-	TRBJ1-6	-	TGTGCCAGCAGCTTGGCGGGGGAGTCCTATAATTCACCCCTCCACTTT	CASSLAGESYNSPLHF
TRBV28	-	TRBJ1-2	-	TGTGCCAGCAGTTCTATGGACGGTAACTATGGCTACACCTTC	CASSSMDGNYGYTF
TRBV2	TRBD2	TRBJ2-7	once	TGTGCCAGCAGTCGACTAGCGGGGACCTACGAGCAGTACTTC	CASSRLAGTYEQYF
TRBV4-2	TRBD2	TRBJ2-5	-	TGTGCCAGCAGCCAAGGGACTAGCGGTAAAGAGACCCAGTACTTC	CASSQGTSGKETQYF
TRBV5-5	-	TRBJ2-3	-	TGTGCCAGCAGCTTTTTGAGGGGAGCGGCAGATACGCAGTATTTT	CASSFLRGAADTQYF
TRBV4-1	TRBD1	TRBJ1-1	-	TGCGCCAGCAGCCAAGCGGGGGACAGGGTAGGCACTGAAGCTTTCTTT	CASSQAGDRVGTEAFF
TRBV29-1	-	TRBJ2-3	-	TGCAGCGTTGATTTGGAGACAGATACGCAGTATTTT	CSVDLETDTQYF
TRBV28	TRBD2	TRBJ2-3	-	TGTGCCAGCAGTTCCCCTAGCGGGGGAACAGATACGCAGTATTTT	CASSSPSGGTDTQYF